This T cell receptor beta chain was obtained from a study of tumor-infiltrating lymphocytes in primary liver carcinoma. Background on the study: The number of productive TCRbeta reads per sample ranged from roughly 3.65 to 8 million and was similar across tissue types.

Using a constant-region primer together with ProtoScript II reverse transcriptase, TCR beta cDNA was made from roughly 520 ng of total RNA. Each TCR beta library was derived from three nested multiplex PCR rounds that employed slightly modified ARM-PCR. For around 9 cycles apiece, the opening two PCR rounds ran with TRBV1-TRBV30 forward primers and a C-beta reverse primer. MiXCR was run by TCRdb on the multiplex PCR reads, yielding one entry per CDR3 protein. The sample lists 100,000 or so distinct CDR3 sequences, more than 60% seen once, with 9.5% in the top ten. V dropped 7 bases and J dropped 6 bases, with 16 bases sitting between them. CDR3 length: 13 amino acids. In regard to this clonotype: The conserved phenylalanine or tryptophan is not found at the CDR3 terminus, so this likely reflects a read error.

The approximately 20-31 mg bulk tissue piece was not sorted before simultaneous RNA and DNA extraction. Sequencing was done on a sample of liver tumor tissue from sampling region 5. Subset defined: tumor region T5, tumor centre. The receptor comes from a woman between 55 and 75 years old with primary liver carcinoma and hepatitis B virus infection. V is TRBV12-3 or TRBV12-4 and J is TRBJ2-7; TRBD2 might be the D (6 bases). The CDR3 coding sequence is TGTGCCAGCATGACGGCGGGATTTGGCGAGCAGTACATC. Protein sequence: CASMTAGFGEQYI.